A single sample is the source of the 31 T cell receptor beta chains below, sequenced in a study of shared clonotypes between healthy human individuals (dated by TCRdb to about 2020). Libraries came from the immunoSEQ multiplex PCR assay. TCRdb took over this immuneACCESS table, retaining in-frame rearrangements with V and J assigned. Such tables are incomplete; in checked studies, under half of the missing clones stem from an unresolved V gene, and the remainder is unexplained. The sample profile shows some 2,000,000 clones; approximately 94% of them were found once. Around 0.13% of the sample lies in the top ten. The sequencing input was naive CD4+ T cells sorted from blood. This specimen's cell subset or site label, interpreted: CD45RA+ positively selected. The receptors come from a man aged 18 to 35 in good health.

Comments on this clone: Other DNA sequences of this sample code for an identical CDR3. The gene calls are TRBV6-1 and TRBJ2-3; 7 bases map to TRBD2. The CDR3 spans 14 residues. Germline V gene lookup returns CDR1 MNHNS and CDR2 SASEGT. J lost 3 bases, V lost 3 bases, and 3 bases had no gene match. CDR3 loop: CASSDGGGTDTQYF. The CDR3, as DNA: TGTGCCAGCAGTGATGGGGGGGGTACAGATACGCAGTATTTT.

The CDR3 loop reads CARITPYRGTYEQYF. DNA for the CDR3: TGTGCCAGGATTACCCCATACAGGGGTACCTACGAGCAGTACTTC. This chain connects TRBV21-1 to TRBJ2-7; the table's D call of TRBD1 was not tested on the DNA. TRBV21-1 is flagged as a pseudogene. The CDR3 consists of 15 residues.

The chain employs TRBV28 and TRBJ1-6, with 9 bases lining up with TRBD1. This CDR3 has 15 amino acids. Losses at the gene ends were 5 bases for V and 9 bases for J; bases not matched to a gene: 8. The germline V gene encodes CDR1 MDHEN and CDR2 SYDVKM. The CDR3: CASSTPTGGTSPLHF. CDR3 nucleotide sequence: TGTGCCAGCAGTACCCCGACAGGGGGTACTTCACCCCTCCACTTT.

V gene TRBV5-5 combines with J gene TRBJ2-7, with 8 positions matching TRBD1. From germline, CDR1 is SGHKS and CDR2 YYEKEE (reference sequence). Losses at the gene ends were 7 bases for V and 6 bases for J; bases not matched to a gene: 15. CDR3 length equals 15 residues. CDR3 DNA: TGTGCCAGCGCGAAGGCGGACAGGGAAACAGGCGAGCAGTACTTC. Translation: CASAKADRETGEQYF.

A word on this clone: Other DNA sequences within the sample encode an identical CDR3. The chain's CDR3 is CASSLAGGGGNTIYF. Here the CDR3 DNA reads TGCGCCAGCAGCTTGGCAGGGGGAGGTGGAAACACCATATATTTT. The chain carries TRBV5-1 and TRBJ1-3, with 7 nucleotides matching TRBD1. V was clipped by 0 bases and J by 3 bases; unmatched bases: 3. The length of the CDR3 is 15 residues. Germline V CDR1 and CDR2: SGHRS, YFSETQ.

J is TRBJ2-1 and V is TRBV19, with 8 bases matching TRBD1. This CDR3 has 14 amino acids. Germline CDR1 reads LNHDA; CDR2 reads SQIVND (reference sequence). The ends lost 3 bases at V and 7 bases at J; junction bases unmatched: 5. This CDR3 reads CASSIGDRWNEQFF. The DNA for the CDR3 is TGTGCCAGTAGTATTGGGGACAGGTGGAATGAGCAGTTCTTC.

The chain carries TRBV30 and TRBJ1-6, with D possibly matching TRBD1 (5 bases). The CDR3 totals 11 residues. Trimming took off 5 bases at V and 10 bases at J, with 9 bases between the two ends. The germline V gene has CDR1 GTSNPN and CDR2 SVGIG (reference sequence). This CDR3 reads CAWSTVSPLHF. CDR3 bases: TGTGCCTGGTCGACAGTCTCACCCCTCCACTTT.

A word on this clone: The same CDR3 is also encoded by other DNA sequences in this sample. This chain uses TRBV5-4 with TRBJ2-5; TRBD2 agrees at 11 bases. J gave up 2 bases and V 0 bases, and 3 bases lay outside the gene matches. Germline V gene sequence: CDR1 SGHNT, CDR2 YYREEE (reference sequence). CDR3 size: 16 residues. The CDR3: CASSLALAGGQETQYF. The DNA for the CDR3 is TGTGCCAGCAGCTTGGCCCTAGCGGGGGGACAAGAGACCCAGTACTTC.

The chain carries TRBV7-8 and TRBJ2-7, with D perhaps TRBD2 (7 bases). Trimming took off 3 bases at V and 2 bases at J, with 17 bases between the two ends. Germline CDR1 is SGHVS and CDR2 is FQNEAQ. The CDR3 runs to 16 residues. CDR3 sequence: CASSLVKGGRAYEQYF. CDR3 nucleotide sequence: TGTGCCAGCAGCTTGGTCAAGGGGGGGAGGGCCTACGAGCAGTACTTC.

V gene TRBV29-1 combines with J gene TRBJ2-5; TRBD2 aligns across 7 bases. The end of the DNA fits TRBJ2-7 better, so the J call may be wrong. The length of the CDR3 is 15 residues. In germline, CDR1 is SQVTM, CDR2 ANQGSEA. CDR3 in DNA: TGCAGCGTTACTAGCGTAAGAAGCAGCTCCTACGAGCAGTACTTC. This codes for CSVTSVRSSSYEQYF.

V usage is TRBV6-5 and J usage is TRBJ2-7; no firm D call. Trimming removed 5 bases at V and 6 bases at J, with 11 bases between. The germline gives CDR1 MNHEY, CDR2 SVGAGI. The CDR3 runs 12 residues. The DNA of the CDR3 is TGTGCCAGCAGTCCCAAGGGCTCCGAGCAGTACTTC. It yields the protein CASSPKGSEQYF.

This chain uses TRBV7-2 with TRBJ2-1, with TRBD2 matching over 9 bases. The V gene end was trimmed by 2 bases and the J gene end by 0 bases; junction bases not matched to a gene: 8. The germline gives CDR1 SGHTA, CDR2 FQGNSA. This CDR3 region has 18 residues. The CDR3 loop reads CASSLPRGSGSSYNEQFF. CDR3 in DNA: TGTGCCAGCAGCTTACCGCGAGGTAGCGGGAGCTCCTACAATGAGCAGTTCTTC.

The gene calls are TRBV2 and TRBJ2-7; unclear D gene. V was pared by 3 bases and J by 6 bases, with 18 bases between. This CDR3 comprises 15 residues. Germline V gene sequence: CDR1 SNHLY, CDR2 FYNNEI. DNA of the CDR3: TGTGCCAGCAGTGAGGAAGAAAGTAGGCCCTTCGAGCAGTACTTC. Residues: CASSEEESRPFEQYF.

V usage is TRBV19 and J usage is TRBJ1-1; 9 bases map to TRBD1. The CDR3 covers 15 residues. Germline values: CDR1 LNHDA, CDR2 SQIVND (reference sequence). V gave up 5 bases and J gave up 2 bases; unmatched junction bases: 6. CDR3 loop: CASSPGDRANTEAFF. As DNA, the CDR3 is TGTGCCAGTAGTCCAGGGGACAGGGCCAACACTGAAGCTTTCTTT.

Notes on this clone: The identical CDR3 is also encoded by other nucleotide sequences in the sample. The chain employs TRBV10-3 and TRBJ2-3; 11 nucleotides line up with TRBD2. Germline values: CDR1 ENHRY, CDR2 SYGVKD. The CDR3 extends over 16 amino acids. The trim removed 4 bases at V and 3 bases at J, leaving 6 bases unmatched. The CDR3 coding sequence is TGTGCCATCAGTGGGGGTCTAGCGGGAGGTACAGATACGCAGTATTTT. It specifies CAISGGLAGGTDTQYF.

The chain combines TRBV5-1 with TRBJ2-2, with D unclear. The V gene's germline CDR1 is SGHRS and CDR2 YFSETQ. The CDR3 covers 15 residues. Trimming shortened V by 7 bases and J by 5 bases, and 18 bases separated the two germline ends. Written as DNA, the CDR3 is TGCGCCAGCGGTGGCCGGGTTCCCTTTACCGGGGAGCTGTTTTTT. Amino acids: CASGGRVPFTGELFF.

The chain joins TRBV19 to TRBJ1-1, with TRBD1 matching over 10 bases. The CDR3 covers 15 residues. V shed 6 bases, J shed 1 base, and the junction held 5 bases outside the gene matches. The germline V gene has CDR1 LNHDA and CDR2 SQIVND (reference sequence). CDR3 amino acids: CASRPGQGPNTEAFF. CDR3 bases: TGTGCCAGTAGACCGGGACAGGGGCCGAACACTGAAGCTTTCTTT.

The chain couples TRBV6-1 to TRBJ2-1; no definite D call. Germline V gives CDR1 MNHNS, CDR2 SASEGT. This CDR3 has 12 amino acids. V lost 8 bases and J 3 bases, leaving 8 bases between the germline ends. The CDR3 is CASGTDYNEQFF. Written as DNA, the CDR3 is TGTGCCAGCGGTACGGACTACAATGAGCAGTTCTTC.

The chain is built from TRBV5-1 and TRBJ2-1; D perhaps matches TRBD2 (5 bases). This CDR3 contains 14 residues. V was clipped by 4 bases and J by 4 bases, with 12 bases between them. Looked up from germline, CDR1 is SGHRS and CDR2 is YFSETQ. In DNA, the CDR3 is TGCGCCAGCAGCGAGGGTGGGGTATACAATGAGCAGTTCTTC. Protein product: CASSEGGVYNEQFF.

This CDR3 reads CASSQGVGSNYGYTF. CDR3 nucleotides: TGCGCCAGCAGCCAAGGGGTGGGTTCTAACTATGGCTACACCTTC. The rearrangement uses TRBV4-1 and TRBJ1-2; D remains ambiguous. The CDR3 spans 15 residues. Per germline, CDR1 MGHRA and CDR2 YSYEKL. Trimming stripped 1 base from V and 0 bases from J, with 9 bases between.

The V call is TRBV7-9, the J call TRBJ1-2; the D gene is possibly TRBD1 (5 bases). CDR1 is SEHNR and CDR2 is FQNEAQ in the germline V gene (reference sequence). The CDR3 runs 12 residues. V lost 5 bases, J lost 8 bases, and 12 bases lay in between. Here the CDR3 DNA reads TGTGCCAGCAGCCCCAGGGTGTCCGGCTACACCTTC. This encodes CASSPRVSGYTF.

The chain carries TRBV28 and TRBJ1-1; possible D gene TRBD1, 6 bases. Trimming removed 7 bases at V and 3 bases at J, with 18 bases between. CDR1 and CDR2 (germline): MDHEN, SYDVKM. The CDR3 extends over 15 amino acids. The CDR3, as DNA: TGTGCCAGCATCGATTCTGGGGGCAGGTACACTGAAGCTTTCTTT. Translated: CASIDSGGRYTEAFF.

The rearrangement uses TRBV10-3 and TRBJ2-7; TRBD1 or TRBD2 may be the D gene (5 bases each). Germline lookup yields CDR1 ENHRY and CDR2 SYGVKD. This CDR3 comprises 13 residues. Trimming left V 4 bases short and J 0 bases short, with 7 bases between. CDR3 sequence reads: CAISGDGSYEQYF. The DNA of the CDR3 is TGTGCCATCAGTGGGGACGGCTCCTACGAGCAGTACTTC.

The chain links TRBV18 to TRBJ1-5; D is undetermined. V lost 0 bases, J lost 3 bases, and 6 bases lay in between. The germline V gene has CDR1 KGHSH and CDR2 LQKENI. CDR3 length equals 14 residues. CDR3 DNA: TGTGCCAGCTCACCACCTCAAGACAATCAGCCCCAGCATTTT. Amino acids: CASSPPQDNQPQHF.

The CDR3: CASSLVAGTDTQYF. In DNA, the CDR3 is TGTGCCAGCAGCTTGGTGGCGGGCACAGATACGCAGTATTTT. This chain uses TRBV5-4 with TRBJ2-3; D unresolved. The germline CDR1 and CDR2 sequences are SGHNT and YYREEE (reference sequence). The CDR3 length is 14 residues. V lost 0 bases, J lost 1 base, and 6 bases lay in between.

The rearrangement joins TRBV10-3 to TRBJ1-1; D gene uncertain. Trimming shortened V by 10 bases and J by 2 bases, and 11 bases separated the two germline ends. Germline-derived CDR1 and CDR2 are ENHRY and SYGVKD. There are 12 residues in the CDR3. The CDR3 bases are TGTGCCACCGCGTCCGTAAACACTGAAGCTTTCTTT. It yields the protein CATASVNTEAFF.

V usage is TRBV6-5 and J usage is TRBJ2-6; D not certain. The CDR3 is 13 amino acids. V was shortened by 6 bases and J by 4 bases, with 7 bases between the two germline ends. CDR1 and CDR2 (germline): MNHEY, SVGAGI. CDR3 in amino acids: CASRLQGANVLTF. The DNA for the CDR3 is TGTGCCAGCAGACTACAGGGGGCCAACGTCCTGACTTTC.

Worth noting for this clone: The sample holds other DNA sequences that translate to the same CDR3. V is TRBV27 and J is TRBJ1-5; a possible D gene is TRBD1 (5 bases). Trimming pared 3 bases from V and 4 bases from J, leaving 7 bases between. Germline-derived CDR1 and CDR2 are MNHEY and SMNVEV (reference sequence). This CDR3 has 13 residues. As DNA, the CDR3 is TGTGCCAGCAGTTTCAGGGCTAATCAGCCCCAGCATTTT. This translates into CASSFRANQPQHF.

This chain joins TRBV19 and TRBJ1-6; the D gene is possibly TRBD1 (5 bases). The CDR3 is 13 residues long. The germline gives CDR1 LNHDA, CDR2 SQIVND (reference sequence). Deletions cut 6 bases from V and 5 bases from J, with 8 bases between. The CDR3 loop is CASRGPDNSPLHF. The CDR3 bases are TGTGCCAGTAGGGGACCCGATAATTCACCCCTCCACTTT.

CDR3 nucleotides: TGTGCCAGCAGTTTCGGCACCACCAGACGATATCGGGACACCGGGGAGCTGTTTTTT. This sequence encodes CASSFGTTRRYRDTGELFF. This chain uses TRBV27 with TRBJ2-2, with no clear D. Deletions cut 3 bases from V and 3 bases from J, with 23 bases between. The germline V gene encodes CDR1 MNHEY and CDR2 SMNVEV (reference sequence). The CDR3 sequence is 19 residues long.

CDR3 sequence reads: CASSQVGDIYGGSGNTIYF. In DNA form, the CDR3 reads TGCGCCAGCAGCCAAGTGGGGGACATCTATGGAGGCTCTGGAAACACCATATATTTT. The V and J genes are TRBV4-1 and TRBJ1-3; tentatively, D is TRBD1 (6 bases). This CDR3 region has 19 residues. Germline CDR1 and CDR2: MGHRA and YSYEKL. V was pared by 1 base and J by 0 bases, with 19 bases between.